This T cell receptor beta chain was recovered during a study of T cell repertoires in cytomegalovirus infection (dated by TCRdb to the late 2010s). Context from the whole study: Donor HLA type was relevant to the analysis, as public TCR beta signatures indicated carriage of CMV infection together with the matching HLA type.

The study at large found these results: The ex vivo response was dominated by HLA-C-restricted CMV-specific TCR beta clonotypes, which also provided the single most frequent clonotype in two of eight donors. Cumulative frequency of public TCR beta family members discriminated carriers of CMV infection plus the relevant HLA type in this cohort and an independent 352-donor cohort.

Based on the germline V gene (reference sequence), the CDR1 and CDR2 sequences are LNHNV and YYDKDF. The CDR3 sequence holds 18 residues, the cysteine and phenylalanine included. Just CDR3 DNA is preserved here, 54 bases in frame from base 1. A distance of 17 bases separates the germline ends of V and J, which lose 0 bases and 0 bases respectively. Worth noting for this clonotype: Its binding antigen is unknown. Base qualities are missing; no much larger clone stands one base away.

TCRdb lists the instrument as Illumina HiSeq 1500. Clones were called with MiXCR by TCRdb after fastp trimmed the public reads at Q25, and only in-frame beta chains were retained. Entries that share a CDR3 protein sequence are merged under the most common genes and DNA. For this sample there are approximately 180,000 distinct CDR3 sequences; about 18% appear just once. The ten largest clones take up less than 25% of the sample. The rearrangement combines TRBV15 with TRBJ1-1, with TRBD1 as a weak D call on 6 bases. The receptor was isolated from a human donor in good health (CMV status not recorded). Some clones in this sample may be carry-over from other donors' samples. The sequenced sample consisted of CD8+ T cells from PBMCs. The nucleotide sequence reads TGTGCCACCAGCAGAGAATGGGAAGACAGGCGTATGAACACTGAAGCTTTCTTT. Its protein reads: CATSREWEDRRMNTEAFF.